Listed below are T cell receptor beta chains from one sample, sequenced in a study of T cell repertoires in cytomegalovirus infection. TCRdb re-analysed the reads in MiXCR, keeping a single row per CDR3 protein. The sample consists of fewer than 650,000 distinct CDR3 sequences, almost 40% of them appearing once. Their antigens remain unidentified. Sequencing was performed on cultured PBMCs, taken from culture after CMV antigen stimulation. The receptors were gathered from a human donor in good health (CMV status not recorded). Some clones in this sample may be carry-over from other donors' samples. The CDR3 runs from the conserved cysteine through the conserved F or W. The D gene is left open where the match is weak. Not all rows give a size; the values are once, few, many and, for expanded clones, a class.

TRBJ2-4 12 TRBV28 - - CASSFSQNIQYF TGTGCCAGCAGTTTCTCGCAAAACATTCAGTACTTC
TRBJ2-1 17 TRBV7-8 TRBD2 - CASSLRTSGPSYNEQFF TGTGCCAGCAGCTTAAGGACTAGCGGACCCTCCTACAATGAGCAGTTCTTC
TRBJ2-1 15 TRBV4-1 TRBD2 - CASSPGLAGDHEQFF TGCGCCAGCAGCCCAGGACTAGCGGGAGACCATGAGCAGTTCTTC
TRBJ2-4 14 TRBV6-2/TRBV6-3 TRBD1 - CASSSGTGGNIQYF TGTGCCAGCAGTTCCGGGACAGGGGGGAACATTCAGTACTTC
TRBJ1-5 13 TRBV28 - - CASRGPVGQPQHF TGTGCCAGCAGAGGCCCGGTCGGGCAGCCCCAGCATTTT
TRBJ2-3 13 TRBV7-2 - - CASSALQGTSQYF TGTGCCAGCAGCGCCCTACAGGGGACTTCGCAGTATTTT
TRBJ1-2 13 TRBV7-2 - - CASSPTGFFGYTF TGTGCCAGCAGCCCCACAGGCTTCTTCGGCTACACCTTC
TRBJ1-6 13 TRBV7-2 - - CASAEVEASPLHF TGTGCCAGCGCGGAAGTCGAAGCTTCACCCCTCCACTTT
TRBJ1-5 13 TRBV20-1 - - CSAVGGINQPQHF TGCAGTGCCGTGGGGGGAATCAATCAGCCCCAGCATTTT
TRBJ2-2 16 TRBV19 - few CASSIFGGANTGELFF TGTGCCAGTAGTATATTTGGAGGGGCGAACACCGGGGAGCTGTTTTTT
TRBJ2-1 17 TRBV11-3 - - CASSLVSGRSYQVEQFF TGTGCCAGCAGCTTAGTCTCAGGGAGGTCCTACCAAGTAGAGCAGTTCTTC
TRBJ2-1 15 TRBV2 TRBD2 - CASSVTGGGQNEQFF TGTGCCAGCAGTGTTACGGGCGGGGGGCAGAATGAGCAGTTCTTC
TRBJ1-2 16 TRBV10-3 - few CAISPPGQQTTYGYTF TGTGCCATCAGCCCCCCCGGACAGCAAACGACCTATGGCTACACCTTC
TRBJ2-7 12 TRBV12-3/TRBV12-4 - few CASSWTVYEQYF TGTGCCAGCAGCTGGACAGTCTACGAGCAGTACTTC
TRBJ1-2 13 TRBV5-4 - few CASSLGSLNGYTF TGTGCCAGCAGCTTAGGCTCCCTTAATGGCTACACCTTC
TRBJ2-5 12 TRBV7-2 - many CATGGREETQYF TGTGCCACCGGGGGAAGGGAAGAGACCCAGTACTTC
TRBJ2-5 13 TRBV7-9 TRBD1 - CAIPGQYQETQYF TGTGCCATCCCGGGACAGTACCAAGAGACCCAGTACTTC
TRBJ1-5 13 TRBV12-3/TRBV12-4 - - CASSLGGTQPQHF TGTGCCAGCAGTTTAGGGGGGACTCAGCCCCAGCATTTT
TRBJ2-5 16 TRBV4-3 TRBD2 - CASSQRGRGVRETQYF TGCGCCAGCAGCCAACGCGGGAGAGGGGTGCGAGAGACCCAGTACTTC
TRBJ2-7 13 TRBV28 TRBD1 - CASRQGTIYEQYF TGTGCCAGCAGACAGGGGACCATCTACGAGCAGTACTTC
TRBJ2-3 12 TRBV7-2 - many CASSLRVDTQYF TGTGCCAGCAGCTTACGAGTAGATACGCAGTATTTT
TRBJ1-4 12 TRBV4-2 - few CASSQEDEKLFF TGTGCCAGCAGCCAAGAAGACGAAAAACTGTTTTTT
TRBJ2-6 16 TRBV6-2/TRBV6-3 TRBD1 - CASRGQTTEGANVLTF TGTGCCAGCAGGGGACAGACCACCGAGGGGGCCAACGTCCTGACTTTC
TRBJ2-7 11 TRBV7-9 - once CASSQREEQYF TGTGCCAGCAGCCAAAGGGAGGAGCAGTACTTC
TRBJ2-3 13 TRBV28 - few CASSLDRLDTQYF TGTGCCAGCAGTTTAGATCGATTAGATACGCAGTATTTT
TRBJ2-5 14 TRBV4-1 - - CASSQVIGEETQYF TGCGCCAGCAGCCAAGTGATAGGTGAAGAGACCCAGTACTTC
TRBJ2-6 15 TRBV7-2 - many CASSFYGSGANVLTF TGTGCCAGCAGCTTTTACGGATCTGGGGCCAACGTCCTGACTTTC
TRBJ2-7 13 TRBV7-2 TRBD2 many CASNGGSRVEQYF TGTGCCAGCAATGGCGGGAGTCGTGTCGAGCAGTACTTC
TRBJ2-7 14 TRBV10-3 - - CAITPGLLTYEQYF TGTGCCATCACCCCGGGACTCCTTACCTACGAGCAGTACTTC